The 26 T cell receptor beta chains in this list originate from one sample, sequenced in a study of T cell responses to AZD1222 COVID-19 vaccine (dated by TCRdb to the early 2020s). What this sample's time point label stands for: about 28 days (+/-7) after the second vaccine dose. The protocol used for the library was the immunoSEQ multiplex PCR assay. Drawn from immuneACCESS, this table holds only the in-frame rearrangements with V and J called that TCRdb kept. Clones are partly lost; checked studies trace under half to an unresolved V gene and leave the rest unexplained. This sample is represented by about 140,000 clones; approximately 89% of them were singletons. The top ten hold roughly 1.7% of the sample. The starting material was peripheral blood, obtained 28 days after the second AZD1222 dose. These receptors were taken from an adult who received the AZD1222 COVID-19 vaccine.

The rearrangement uses TRBV24-1 and TRBJ1-5, with TRBD1 identical over 10 bases. CDR1 and CDR2 (germline): KGHDR, SFDVKD. Trimming removed 6 bases from V and 4 bases from J; junction bases left unmatched: 8. The CDR3 totals 16 residues. The CDR3 is CATSTGDRGSNQPQHF. In DNA, the CDR3 is TGTGCCACCAGTACAGGGGACAGGGGTTCTAATCAGCCCCAGCATTTT.

This clone was seen a few times. This chain uses TRBV25-1 with TRBJ2-2, with D possibly TRBD1 on 6 matching bases. The V gene lost 4 bases and the J gene lost 6 bases, with 9 bases spanning the gap. This CDR3 region has 13 residues. Germline CDR1 reads MGHDK; CDR2 reads SYGVNS. DNA for the CDR3: TGTGCCAGCAGTGGTACAGGGCCCGGGGAGCTGTTTTTT. Translation: CASSGTGPGELFF.

The V call is TRBV7-9, the J call TRBJ1-2; 9 bases agree with TRBD1. The CDR3 spans 15 residues. Germline lookup yields CDR1 SEHNR and CDR2 FQNEAQ (reference sequence). Losses at the gene ends were 0 bases for V and 4 bases for J; bases not matched to a gene: 3. CDR3 nucleotide sequence: TGTGCCAGCAGCTTAGCGGGACAGGGTACCTATGGCTACACCTTC. It encodes CASSLAGQGTYGYTF.

This clone was detected a few times. The J gene is TRBJ1-5, the V gene TRBV30; weak D call: TRBD1 (5 bases). This CDR3 comprises 14 residues. The V end was cut by 2 bases, the J end by 2 bases, with 10 bases between. Germline loops: CDR1 GTSNPN, CDR2 SVGIG (reference sequence). The CDR3 region has the DNA TGTGCCTGGAGTCTAGGGACCGGCAATCAGCCCCAGCATTTT. Encoded protein: CAWSLGTGNQPQHF.

The chain joins TRBV4-2 to TRBJ2-7; 13 nucleotides align to TRBD2. The V gene end was trimmed by 0 bases and the J gene end by 5 bases; junction bases not matched to a gene: 16. The CDR3 loop spans 20 amino acids. Germline CDR1 reads LGHNA; CDR2 reads YNFKEQ. The CDR3 DNA is TGTGCCAGCAGCCAAGAGTTGAGACTAGCGGGAGGCGTTTACAGGGACGAGCAGTACTTC. This gives the protein CASSQELRLAGGVYRDEQYF.

This clone appeared once. The rearrangement links TRBV11-2 to TRBJ1-1; possibly TRBD1 for D (5 bases). V dropped 2 bases and J dropped 6 bases, with 7 bases sitting between them. The CDR3 extends over 12 amino acids. CDR1 SGHAT and CDR2 FQNNGV come from the germline V gene. CDR3 loop: CASSLQGAEAFF. The CDR3 DNA reads TGTGCCAGCAGCTTACAGGGTGCTGAAGCTTTCTTT.

In its sample, this clone was seen once. The V call is TRBV29-1, the J call TRBJ1-1; D is perhaps TRBD1 (5 bases). The germline V gene has CDR1 SQVTM and CDR2 ANQGSEA. V was cut by 6 bases and J by 1 base, with 15 bases left in between. The CDR3 has 14 residues. The CDR3 protein is CSVELSGANTEAFF. CDR3 sequence (DNA): TGCAGCGTAGAACTGTCCGGGGCGAACACTGAAGCTTTCTTT. Full variable domain (remainder filled in from reference TRBV29-1 and TRBJ1-1): SAVISQKPSRDICQRGTSLTIQCQVDSQVTMMFWYRQQPGQSLTLIATANQGSEATYESGFVIDKFPISRPNLTFSTLTVSNMSPEDSSIYLCSVELSGANTEAFFGQGTRLTVV.

This clone has more than one count but fewer than ten. The chain employs TRBV12-3 or TRBV12-4 and TRBJ1-6; D is ambiguous. Trimming removed 8 bases at V and 9 bases at J, with 11 bases between. This CDR3 has 12 residues. CDR3 DNA sequence: TGTGCCAGCCGGCTGGTCGGTTCACCCCTCCACTTT. Residues: CASRLVGSPLHF.

V is TRBV29-1 and J is TRBJ1-1; the match to TRBD1 covers 9 bases. The CDR3 covers 13 residues. After removal of 5 bases from V and 4 bases from J, the junction contained 5 bases not matched to a gene. Germline CDR1 reads SQVTM; CDR2 reads ANQGSEA. The CDR3 bases are TGCAGCGTTCTACAGGGGGCGGGCACTGAAGCTTTCTTT. Its translation: CSVLQGAGTEAFF. Full variable domain (rest looked up from reference TRBV29-1 and TRBJ1-1): SAVISQKPSRDICQRGTSLTIQCQVDSQVTMMFWYRQQPGQSLTLIATANQGSEATYESGFVIDKFPISRPNLTFSTLTVSNMSPEDSSIYLCSVLQGAGTEAFFGQGTRLTVV.

This clone was found a few times. The CDR3 region is CASSEAAAIQGGYTF. CDR3 nucleotide sequence: TGTGCCAGCAGTGAGGCGGCGGCCATCCAAGGGGGCTACACCTTC. The rearrangement uses TRBV6-1 and TRBJ1-2; unclear D gene. The V end was cut by 3 bases, the J end by 8 bases, with 19 bases between. There are 15 residues in the CDR3. Germline CDR1 MNHNS, CDR2 SASEGT.

J is TRBJ1-6 and V is TRBV5-3, with D possibly TRBD1 on 6 matching bases. TRBV5-3 counts as an open reading frame of uncertain function. Trimming left V 0 bases short and J 7 bases short, with 20 bases between. The length of the CDR3 is 18 residues. This chain's CDR3 is CARSLAAGGQRNNSPLHF. The CDR3 coding sequence is TGTGCCAGAAGCTTGGCCGCCGGAGGACAGAGGAACAATTCACCCCTCCACTTT.

The chain couples TRBV6-5 to TRBJ1-5; TRBD1 aligns across 7 bases. The V gene end was trimmed by 5 bases and the J gene end by 0 bases; junction bases not matched to a gene: 4. Germline assignment: CDR1 MNHEY and CDR2 SVGAGI. This CDR3 region has 15 residues. The CDR3 sequence is CASSRTGYSNQPQHF. The CDR3 DNA reads TGTGCCAGCAGTAGGACAGGCTATAGCAATCAGCCCCAGCATTTT.

DNA for the CDR3: TGTGCCAGCAGTTCCGGCCTCCGTAATGAGCAGTTCTTC. This encodes CASSSGLRNEQFF. V usage is TRBV27 and J usage is TRBJ2-1; D is unclear. Between the trimmed V and J ends, which lost 4 bases and 7 bases, there was a span of 11 bases. This CDR3 comprises 13 residues. Germline V gives CDR1 MNHEY, CDR2 SMNVEV (reference sequence).

The chain recombines TRBV29-1 with TRBJ2-7; no reliable D call. Trimming pared 0 bases from V and 3 bases from J, leaving 15 bases between. CDR3 length equals 15 residues. Germline V gene data show CDR1 as SQVTM and CDR2 as ANQGSEA. The CDR3 DNA sequence: TGCAGCGTTGAAGACCCTTCTCGCCTTGGCTACGAGCAGTACTTC. Its translation is CSVEDPSRLGYEQYF.

The chain links TRBV5-6 to TRBJ2-3; D is possibly TRBD1 or TRBD2 (5 bases each). Germline V CDR1 and CDR2: SGHDT, YYEEEE. Trimming pared 4 bases from V and 2 bases from J, leaving 11 bases between. The CDR3 is 14 amino acids. The CDR3 here is CASSLGTNTDTQYF. The CDR3, as DNA: TGTGCCAGCAGCCTCGGGACCAACACAGATACGCAGTATTTT.

This clone was picked up one time. The chain recombines TRBV28 with TRBJ1-2; D call uncertain. The CDR3 spans 15 residues. Germline assignment: CDR1 MDHEN and CDR2 SYDVKM. The V and J ends lost 6 bases and 5 bases respectively, with 19 bases between them. The DNA of the CDR3 is TGTGCCAGCAGCCGTACAAGGGTTTGGGGATATGGCTACACCTTC. It translates to CASSRTRVWGYGYTF.

The chain combines TRBV19 with TRBJ1-1, with D unclear. Trimming shortened V by 2 bases and J by 6 bases, and 13 bases separated the two germline ends. The germline V gene has CDR1 LNHDA and CDR2 SQIVND (reference sequence). This CDR3 is built from 14 residues. CDR3 residues: CASSIRRGEAEAFF. The CDR3, as DNA: TGTGCCAGTAGTATAAGGCGTGGTGAGGCTGAAGCTTTCTTT.

The chain is built from TRBV28 and TRBJ2-1; weak D call: TRBD2 (5 bases). In germline, CDR1 is MDHEN, CDR2 SYDVKM. The CDR3 sequence is 13 residues long. Trimming removed 6 bases at V and 0 bases at J, with 6 bases between. This CDR3 is CASRRDSYNEQFF. The CDR3 coding sequence is TGTGCCAGCAGACGGGACTCCTACAATGAGCAGTTCTTC. The entire variable domain, with the rest obtained from reference TRBV28 and TRBJ2-1, is as follows: DVKVTQSSRYLVKRTGEKVFLECVQDMDHENMFWYRQDPGLGLRLIYFSYDVKMKEKGDIPEGYSVSREKKERFSLILESASTNQTSMYLCASRRDSYNEQFFGPGTRLTVL.

The chain joins TRBV2 to TRBJ1-2; no reliable D call. The germline V gene encodes CDR1 SNHLY and CDR2 FYNNEI. The V gene lost 3 bases and the J gene lost 2 bases, with 13 bases spanning the gap. This CDR3 is 15 amino acids long. DNA for the CDR3: TGTGCCAGCAGTGAGGGGTCAGCGCGAAACTATGGCTACACCTTC. Encoded protein: CASSEGSARNYGYTF.

This chain uses TRBV5-4 with TRBJ1-3; D unclear. The germline CDR1 and CDR2 sequences are SGHNT and YYREEE (reference sequence). The V end was cut by 0 bases, the J end by 2 bases, with 9 bases between. The CDR3 contains 15 residues. CDR3 sequence (DNA): TGTGCCAGCAGCTTGGGGGGAGAGGCTGGAAACACCATATATTTT. Translating it yields CASSLGGEAGNTIYF.

The V and J genes are TRBV24-1 and TRBJ2-7; 9 positions match TRBD1. V shed 5 bases and J 5 bases; nucleotides not matched to a gene: 6. Germline V gives CDR1 KGHDR, CDR2 SFDVKD. This CDR3 comprises 14 residues. CDR3 nucleotide sequence: TGTGCCACCAGTGCAGGACAGGGGATGGACGAGCAGTACTTC. It translates to CATSAGQGMDEQYF.

The chain employs TRBV2 and TRBJ2-3, with 11 bases matching TRBD2. V lost 8 bases, J lost 2 bases, and 9 bases stayed unmatched. CDR1 and CDR2 from the germline V gene are SNHLY and FYNNEI. The CDR3 has 16 residues. The DNA of the CDR3 is TGTGCCAGCGGGGGACTAGCGGACCTCCTCACAGATACGCAGTATTTT. It translates to CASGGLADLLTDTQYF. The entire variable domain, with the rest obtained from reference TRBV2 and TRBJ2-3, is as follows: EPEVTQTPSHQVTQMGQEVILRCVPISNHLYFYWYRQILGQKVEFLVSFYNNEISEKSEIFDDQFSVERPDGSNFTLKIRSTKLEDSAMYFCASGGLADLLTDTQYFGPGTRLTVL.

The chain combines TRBV6-5 with TRBJ2-7; D call uncertain. Germline CDR1 reads MNHEY; CDR2 reads SVGAGI. V gave up 3 bases and J gave up 1 base, with 13 bases separating them. The CDR3 length is 15 residues. The CDR3 is CASSYTELLSYEQYF. The CDR3 DNA sequence: TGTGCCAGCAGTTATACAGAGCTTCTTTCCTACGAGCAGTACTTC.

J is TRBJ2-7 and V is TRBV7-2, with TRBD1 matching over 8 bases. V was pared by 3 bases and J by 4 bases, with 5 bases of the junction left unmatched. The CDR3 consists of 14 residues. The germline V gene has CDR1 SGHTA and CDR2 FQGNSA. The CDR3 protein is CASSFGQGDYEQYF. For the CDR3, the DNA is TGTGCCAGCAGCTTCGGACAGGGAGATTACGAGCAGTACTTC.

V usage is TRBV4-3 and J usage is TRBJ2-5; maybe TRBD2 (5 bases). The CDR3 totals 14 residues. CDR1 is LGHNA and CDR2 is YSLEER in the germline V gene. The V gene lost 3 bases and the J gene lost 2 bases, with 10 bases spanning the gap. The CDR3 DNA is TGCGCCAGCAGCCAGCTTGGCGGGCAAGAGACCCAGTACTTC. Its protein is CASSQLGGQETQYF.

CDR3 region: CASSYGDGYQETQYF. The CDR3 DNA is TGTGCCAGCAGTTACGGGGACGGATACCAAGAGACCCAGTACTTC. The gene calls are TRBV6-2 or TRBV6-3 and TRBJ2-5; either TRBD1 or TRBD2 may fit D (5 bases each). The germline V gene encodes CDR1 MNHEY and CDR2 SVGEGT. With 2 bases removed from V and 0 bases from J, the gap between germline ends came to 10 bases. This CDR3 is built from 15 residues.